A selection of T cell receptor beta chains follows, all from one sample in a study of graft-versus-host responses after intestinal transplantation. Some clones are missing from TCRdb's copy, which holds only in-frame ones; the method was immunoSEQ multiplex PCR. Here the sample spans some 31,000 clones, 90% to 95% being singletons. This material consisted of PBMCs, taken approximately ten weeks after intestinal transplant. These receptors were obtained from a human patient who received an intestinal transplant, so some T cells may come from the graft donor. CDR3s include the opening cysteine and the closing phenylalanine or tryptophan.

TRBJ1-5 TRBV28 CASSLARVDQPQHF
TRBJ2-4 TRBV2 CASTGTLAKNIQYF
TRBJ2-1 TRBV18 CASSPRTSGGASSYNEQFF
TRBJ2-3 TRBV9 CASSVGGDLTDTQYF
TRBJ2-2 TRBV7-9 CASSPRLGNTGELFF
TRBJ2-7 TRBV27 CASSFLQGANEQYF
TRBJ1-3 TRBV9 CASSVDVWNTIYF
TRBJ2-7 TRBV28 CASSPGEARGPYEQYF
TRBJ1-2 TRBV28 CASSPESGRTSYGYTF
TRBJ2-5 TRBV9 CASSDSASEETQYF
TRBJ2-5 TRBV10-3 CAISDGTVTWETQYF
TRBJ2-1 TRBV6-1 CASSVVQGTYNEQFF
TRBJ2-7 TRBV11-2 CASTFSGRAGSYEQYF
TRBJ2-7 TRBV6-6 CASSRRTSWDEQYF
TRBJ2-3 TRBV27 CASSLELAGTDTQYF
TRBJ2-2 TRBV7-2 CASSPTRGRAQTGELFF
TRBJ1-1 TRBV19 CASSPRTGGAVNTEAFF
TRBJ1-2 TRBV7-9 CASSYPLRDGRNYGYTF
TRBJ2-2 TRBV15 CATSRGEFANTGELFF
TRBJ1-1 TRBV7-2 CASSFVGASEAFF
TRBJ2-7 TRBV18 CASSPDGTYEQYF
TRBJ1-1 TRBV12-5 CASGLGARTGNTEAFF
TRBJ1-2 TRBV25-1 CASSRGAGYYGYTF
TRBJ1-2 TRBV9 CASSSNWGGYTF
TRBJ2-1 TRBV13 CASSLAVFVFDGRYNEQFF
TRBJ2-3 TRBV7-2 CASSRLAGLADTQYF
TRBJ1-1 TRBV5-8 CASSLVILMSGGTEAFF
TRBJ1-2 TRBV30 CAWSVGLYGYTF
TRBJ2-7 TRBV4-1 CASSRHRTGLNYEQYF
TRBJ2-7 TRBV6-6 CASSYSNRVNEQYF
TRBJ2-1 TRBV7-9 CASSGGSRDEQFF
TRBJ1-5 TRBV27 CASSGTGGHQPQHF
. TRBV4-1 CASSQGAGDYEQYF
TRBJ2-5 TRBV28 CASSSLAGGPQAQYF
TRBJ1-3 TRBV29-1 CSVWQSPNTIYF
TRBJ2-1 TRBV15 CATSRESGRVNEQFF
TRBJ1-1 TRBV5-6 CASSFMGDTEAFF
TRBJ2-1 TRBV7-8 CATSVWGIGNEQFF
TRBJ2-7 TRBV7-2 CASSFRQGPPLSYEQYF
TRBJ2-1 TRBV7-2 CASSLGAGPYNNEQFF
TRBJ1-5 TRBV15 CATSHDSNQPQHF
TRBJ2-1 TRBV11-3 CASSLDRSGSYNEQFF
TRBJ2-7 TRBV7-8 CASSFRRMYEQYF